Many counts were recorded for the clone carrying this TCR beta chain. Antigen: not known. TCR beta CDR3 regions were amplified from RNA transcripts. A first-round RT-PCR of the TCR CDR3 used the HTBI primer set. MiXCR, run by TCRdb on the multiplex PCR reads, gives a single entry per CDR3 protein. The data contain 480,000 or so distinct CDR3 sequences, around 43% of them seen just once; the ten biggest clones take up about 45%. V was clipped by 7 bases and J by 5 bases; unmatched bases: 8. Germline CDR1 reads DFQATT; CDR2 reads SNEGSKA (reference sequence). The CDR3 length is 13 residues. These data come from a study of T cells in Graves' hyperthyroidism and ophthalmopathy. Study findings and constraints: Blood also showed most of the thyroid clonotypes that were expanded above 0.001.

The chain links TRBV20-1 to TRBJ1-2; TRBD1 aligns across 9 bases. The sequencing sample was made of peripheral blood or thyroid tissue (not recorded which). This clonotype originated in an adult woman with Graves' disease, either hyperthyroidism or ophthalmopathy (not recorded which). The CDR3 coding sequence is TGCAGTGTCCGGGACAGGGTTGGGTATGGCTACACCTTC. Protein product: CSVRDRVGYGYTF.